The 2 T cell receptor beta chains reported below all come from one sample, sequenced in a study of blood T cells in healthy people across ages. The authors ran a second PCR of roughly 7 to 11 cycles using a sample-barcoded 5' primer and a J-beta primer mix. MiXCR, run by TCRdb on the 5' RACE reads, gives a single entry per CDR3 protein. The data hold about 1,500,000 distinct CDR3 sequences, with 42% observed a single time. The sequencing sample was made of blood. Receptor source: a woman aged 18-35 years in good health.

In this sample, this clonotype turned up a few times. The chain employs TRBV20-1 and TRBJ2-7, with 7 nucleotides matching TRBD2. The CDR3 totals 15 residues. Per the germline V gene, CDR1 is DFQATT and CDR2 is SNEGSKA (reference sequence). V lost 7 bases and J lost 1; bases outside the gene matches: 13. The CDR3: CSGSPPSGVSYEQYF. The CDR3 coding sequence is TGCAGTGGCTCACCCCCAAGCGGGGTATCCTACGAGCAGTACTTC.

V usage is TRBV6-2 or TRBV6-3 and J usage is TRBJ2-4; D is perhaps TRBD1 (5 bases). The CDR3 runs 17 residues. From germline, CDR1 is MNHEY and CDR2 SVGEGT. Trimming shortened V by 6 bases and J by 3 bases, and 21 bases separated the two germline ends. CDR3 residues: CASSRGAGHWDKNIQYF. The CDR3, as DNA: TGTGCCAGCAGCCGTGGGGCAGGGCATTGGGACAAAAACATTCAGTACTTC.